This T cell receptor beta chain was retrieved from a study of blood T cell repertoires in COVID-19. Study-wide context: Acute and convalescent COVID-19 specimens originated in the United States, Italy and Spain. In each case, the material was cDNA or gDNA derived from T cells, B-cell-depleted T cells, or PBMCs.

Germline loops: CDR1 GTSNPN, CDR2 SVGIG (reference sequence). Trimming removed 6 bases from V and 7 bases from J, with 13 bases in between. The CDR3 sequence is 12 residues long. In the original processing: Amplifying reference gene primers gave estimates of nucleated cell counts. The protocol was immunoSEQ multiplex PCR, while the TCRdb copy is restricted to in-frame clones and leaves out a portion. D and trimming were read from the DNA, whereas the V and J calls and clone size are those reported in that table. Seen here are about 68,000 clones, around 82% observed once, and the top ten hold more than 8%.

Sequenced material: peripheral blood. V usage is TRBV30 and J usage is TRBJ1-5; D call uncertain. The receptor was isolated from a man between 45 and 60 years old with active COVID-19. The CDR3 coding sequence is TGTGCCTGTACGAGAAGAGAACAGCCCCAGCATTTT. Translation: CACTRREQPQHF.